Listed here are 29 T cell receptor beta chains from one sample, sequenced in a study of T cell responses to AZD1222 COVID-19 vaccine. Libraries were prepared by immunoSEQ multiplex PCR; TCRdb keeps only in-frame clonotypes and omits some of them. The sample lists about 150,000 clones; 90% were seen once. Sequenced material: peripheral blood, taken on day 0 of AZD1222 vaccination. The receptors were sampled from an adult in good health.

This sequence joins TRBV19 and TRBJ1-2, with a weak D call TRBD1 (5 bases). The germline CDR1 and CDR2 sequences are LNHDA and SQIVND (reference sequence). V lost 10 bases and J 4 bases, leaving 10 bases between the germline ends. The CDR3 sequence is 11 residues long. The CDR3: CAIPGLYGYTF. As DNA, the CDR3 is TGTGCCATTCCAGGGCTCTATGGCTACACCTTC.

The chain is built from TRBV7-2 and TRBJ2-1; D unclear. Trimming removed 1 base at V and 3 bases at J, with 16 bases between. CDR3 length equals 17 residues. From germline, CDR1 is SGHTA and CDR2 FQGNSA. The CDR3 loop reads CASSLVPGPNYYNEQFF. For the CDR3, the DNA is TGTGCCAGCAGCTTAGTACCGGGCCCTAACTACTACAATGAGCAGTTCTTC.

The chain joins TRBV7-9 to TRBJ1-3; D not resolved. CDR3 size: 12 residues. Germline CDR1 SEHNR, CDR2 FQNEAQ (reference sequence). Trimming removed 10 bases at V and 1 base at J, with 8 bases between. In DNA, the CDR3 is TGTGCCATCCGGCGTTCTGGAAACACCATATATTTT. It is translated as CAIRRSGNTIYF.

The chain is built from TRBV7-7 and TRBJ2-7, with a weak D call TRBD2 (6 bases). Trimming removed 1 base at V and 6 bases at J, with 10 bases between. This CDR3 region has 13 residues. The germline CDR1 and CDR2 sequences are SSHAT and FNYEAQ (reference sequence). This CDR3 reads CASSLVGGVEQYF. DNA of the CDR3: TGTGCCAGCAGCTTAGTTGGAGGGGTCGAGCAGTACTTC.

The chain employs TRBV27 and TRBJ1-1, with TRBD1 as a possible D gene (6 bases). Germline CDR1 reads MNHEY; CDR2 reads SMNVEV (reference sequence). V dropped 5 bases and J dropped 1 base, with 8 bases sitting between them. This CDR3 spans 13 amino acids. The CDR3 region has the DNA TGTGCCAGCAGTATAGGGGGGAACACTGAAGCTTTCTTT. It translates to CASSIGGNTEAFF.

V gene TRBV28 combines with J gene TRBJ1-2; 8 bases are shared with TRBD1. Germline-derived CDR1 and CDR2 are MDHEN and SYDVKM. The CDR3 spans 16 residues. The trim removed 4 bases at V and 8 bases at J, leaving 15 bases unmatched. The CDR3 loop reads CASSSFPGQGVEGYTF. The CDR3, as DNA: TGTGCCAGCAGTTCTTTCCCCGGACAGGGTGTCGAAGGCTACACCTTC.

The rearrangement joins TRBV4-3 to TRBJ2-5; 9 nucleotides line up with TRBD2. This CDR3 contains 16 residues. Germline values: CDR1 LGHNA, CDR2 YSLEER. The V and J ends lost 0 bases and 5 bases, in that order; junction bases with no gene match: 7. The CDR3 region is CASSQDAGGYGETQYF. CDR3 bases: TGCGCCAGCAGCCAAGATGCGGGGGGGTACGGGGAGACCCAGTACTTC.

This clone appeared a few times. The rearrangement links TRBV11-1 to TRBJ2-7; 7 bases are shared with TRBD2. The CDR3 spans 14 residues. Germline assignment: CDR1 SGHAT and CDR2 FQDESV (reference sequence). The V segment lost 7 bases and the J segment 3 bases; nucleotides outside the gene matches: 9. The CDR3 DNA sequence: TGTGCCAGCACCCCAGTCGGGGGGTTCTACGAGCAGTACTTC. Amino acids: CASTPVGGFYEQYF. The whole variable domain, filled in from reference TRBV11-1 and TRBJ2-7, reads EAEVAQSPRYKITEKSQAVAFWCDPISGHATLYWYRQILGQGPELLVQFQDESVVDDSQLPKDRFSAERLKGVDSTLKIQPAELGDSAMYLCASTPVGGFYEQYFGPGTRLTVT.

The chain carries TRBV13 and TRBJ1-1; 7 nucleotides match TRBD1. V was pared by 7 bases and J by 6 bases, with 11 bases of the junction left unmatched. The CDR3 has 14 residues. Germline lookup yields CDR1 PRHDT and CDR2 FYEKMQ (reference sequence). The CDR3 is CASNPGQAGAEAFF. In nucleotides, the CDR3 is TGTGCCAGCAACCCAGGACAGGCCGGGGCTGAAGCTTTCTTT.

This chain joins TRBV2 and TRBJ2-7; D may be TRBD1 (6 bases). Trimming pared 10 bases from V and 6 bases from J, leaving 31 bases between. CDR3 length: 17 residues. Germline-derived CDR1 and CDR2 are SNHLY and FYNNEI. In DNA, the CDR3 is TGTGCCATCCTACACCGGGACACCCAATCGAAGGGTTCCGAGCAGTACTTC. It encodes CAILHRDTQSKGSEQYF.

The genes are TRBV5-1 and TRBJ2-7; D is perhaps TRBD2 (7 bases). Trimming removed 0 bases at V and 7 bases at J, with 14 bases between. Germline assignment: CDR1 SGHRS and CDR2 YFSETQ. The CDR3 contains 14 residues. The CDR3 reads CASSLAGGAGEQYF. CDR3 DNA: TGCGCCAGCAGCTTGGCTGGGGGGGCTGGGGAGCAGTACTTC.

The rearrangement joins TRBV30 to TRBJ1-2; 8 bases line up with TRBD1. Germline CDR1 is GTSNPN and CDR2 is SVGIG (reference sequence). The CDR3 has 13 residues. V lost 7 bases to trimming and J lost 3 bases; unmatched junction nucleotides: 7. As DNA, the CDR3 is TGTGCCTCAGGGGGCCGGCAACACTATGGCTACACCTTC. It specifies CASGGRQHYGYTF.

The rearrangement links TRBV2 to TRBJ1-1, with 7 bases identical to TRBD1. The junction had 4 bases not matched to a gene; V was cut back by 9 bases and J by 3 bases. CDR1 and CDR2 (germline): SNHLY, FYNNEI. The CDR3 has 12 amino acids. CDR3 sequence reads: CARSQGDTEAFF. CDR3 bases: TGTGCCAGGAGTCAGGGGGACACTGAAGCTTTCTTT.

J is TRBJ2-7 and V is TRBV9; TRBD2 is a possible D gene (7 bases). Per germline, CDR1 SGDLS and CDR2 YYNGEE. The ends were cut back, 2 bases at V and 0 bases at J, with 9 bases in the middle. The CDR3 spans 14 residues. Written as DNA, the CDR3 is TGTGCCAGCAGCGTCGGGGGGCACTCCTACGAGCAGTACTTC. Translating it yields CASSVGGHSYEQYF.

The CDR3 sequence: CASSPGTGGNTGELFF. The CDR3 DNA reads as TGTGCCAGCAGCCCCGGGACAGGGGGTAACACCGGGGAGCTGTTTTTT. This chain joins TRBV11-3 and TRBJ2-2, with 11 bases lining up with TRBD1. This CDR3 contains 16 residues. CDR1 and CDR2 (germline): SGHNT, YENEEA. J was trimmed by 2 bases and V by 5 bases; bases with no gene match: 4.

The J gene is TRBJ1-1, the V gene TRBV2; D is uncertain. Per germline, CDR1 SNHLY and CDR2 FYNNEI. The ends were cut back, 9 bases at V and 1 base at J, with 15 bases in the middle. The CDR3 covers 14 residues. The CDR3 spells CARARERANTEAFF. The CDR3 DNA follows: TGTGCCAGGGCCCGGGAGCGGGCGAACACTGAAGCTTTCTTT.

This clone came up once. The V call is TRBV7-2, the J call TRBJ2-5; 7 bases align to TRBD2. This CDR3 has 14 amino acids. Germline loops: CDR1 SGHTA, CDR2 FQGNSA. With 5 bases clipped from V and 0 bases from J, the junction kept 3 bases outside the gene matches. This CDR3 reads CASSLGGYQETQYF. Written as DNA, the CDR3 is TGTGCCAGCAGCCTGGGGGGGTACCAAGAGACCCAGTACTTC.

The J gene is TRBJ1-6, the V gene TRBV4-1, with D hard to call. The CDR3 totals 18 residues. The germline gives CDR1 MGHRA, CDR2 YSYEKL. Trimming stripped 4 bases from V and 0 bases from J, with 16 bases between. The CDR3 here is CASSLRNDGSSYNSPLHF. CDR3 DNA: TGCGCCAGCAGCCTGAGAAATGACGGAAGCTCCTATAATTCACCCCTCCACTTT.

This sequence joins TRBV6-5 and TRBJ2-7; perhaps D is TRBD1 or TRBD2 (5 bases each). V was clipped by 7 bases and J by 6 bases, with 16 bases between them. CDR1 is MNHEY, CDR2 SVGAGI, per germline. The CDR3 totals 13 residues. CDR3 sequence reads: CASTGTTAGEQYF. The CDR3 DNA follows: TGTGCCAGCACCGGGACCACTGCAGGCGAGCAGTACTTC.

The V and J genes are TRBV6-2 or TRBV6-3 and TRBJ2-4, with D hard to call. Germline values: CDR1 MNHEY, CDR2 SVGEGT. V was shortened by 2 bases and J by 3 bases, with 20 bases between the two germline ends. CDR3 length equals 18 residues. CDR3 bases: TGTGCCAGCAGTTACCAGGTTGGGATCCCCGTCGGCAAAAACATTCAGTACTTC. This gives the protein CASSYQVGIPVGKNIQYF.

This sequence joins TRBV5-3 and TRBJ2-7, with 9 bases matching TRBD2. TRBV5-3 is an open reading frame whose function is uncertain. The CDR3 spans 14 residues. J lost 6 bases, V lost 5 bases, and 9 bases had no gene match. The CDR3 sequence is CARSSERGAVEQYF. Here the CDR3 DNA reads TGTGCCAGAAGTTCGGAGCGGGGGGCGGTCGAGCAGTACTTC.

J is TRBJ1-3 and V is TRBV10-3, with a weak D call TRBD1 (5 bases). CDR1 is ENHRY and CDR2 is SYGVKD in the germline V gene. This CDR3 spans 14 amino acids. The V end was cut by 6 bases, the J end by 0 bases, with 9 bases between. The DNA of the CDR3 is TGTGCCATCAGAGACAGTACCTCTGGAAACACCATATATTTT. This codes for CAIRDSTSGNTIYF.

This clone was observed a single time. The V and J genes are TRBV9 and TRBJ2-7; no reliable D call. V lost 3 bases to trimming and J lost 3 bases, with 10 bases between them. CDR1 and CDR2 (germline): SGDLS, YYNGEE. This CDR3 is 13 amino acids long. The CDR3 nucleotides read TGTGCCAGCAGCGCGGACGGAGTCTACGAGCAGTACTTC. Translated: CASSADGVYEQYF.

Here the CDR3 reads CASKEGGQNYEQYF. As DNA, the CDR3 is TGTGCCAGCAAAGAGGGGGGGCAGAACTACGAGCAGTACTTC. The chain links TRBV7-2 to TRBJ2-7, with D maybe TRBD2 (7 bases). Trimming shortened V by 7 bases and J by 3 bases, and 16 bases separated the two germline ends. The CDR3 consists of 14 residues. Per the germline V gene, CDR1 is SGHTA and CDR2 is FQGNSA. The entire variable domain, with the rest obtained from reference TRBV7-2 and TRBJ2-7, is as follows: GAGVSQSPSNKVTEKGKDVELRCDPISGHTALYWYRQSLGQGLEFLIYFQGNSAPDKSGLPSDRFSAERTGGSVSTLTIQRTQQEDSAVYLCASKEGGQNYEQYFGPGTRLTVT.

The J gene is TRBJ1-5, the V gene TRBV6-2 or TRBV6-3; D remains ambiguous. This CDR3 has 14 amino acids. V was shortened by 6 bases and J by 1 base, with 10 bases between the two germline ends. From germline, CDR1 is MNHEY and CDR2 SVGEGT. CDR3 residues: CASSSTPSNQPQHF. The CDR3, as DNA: TGTGCCAGCAGCTCGACACCAAGCAATCAGCCCCAGCATTTT.

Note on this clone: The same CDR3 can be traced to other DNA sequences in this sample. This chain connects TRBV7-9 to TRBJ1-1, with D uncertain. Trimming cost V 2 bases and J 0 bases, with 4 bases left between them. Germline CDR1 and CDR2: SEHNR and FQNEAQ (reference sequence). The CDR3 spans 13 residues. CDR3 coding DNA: TGTGCCAGCAGCTTATCCCTGAACACTGAAGCTTTCTTT. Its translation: CASSLSLNTEAFF.

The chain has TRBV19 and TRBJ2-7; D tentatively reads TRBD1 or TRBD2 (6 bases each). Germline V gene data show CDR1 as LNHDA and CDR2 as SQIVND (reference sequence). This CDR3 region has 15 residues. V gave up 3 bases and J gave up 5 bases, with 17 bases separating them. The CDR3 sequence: CASSIFGGRGDEQYF. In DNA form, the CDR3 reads TGTGCCAGTAGTATCTTCGGGGGCCGAGGGGACGAGCAGTACTTC.

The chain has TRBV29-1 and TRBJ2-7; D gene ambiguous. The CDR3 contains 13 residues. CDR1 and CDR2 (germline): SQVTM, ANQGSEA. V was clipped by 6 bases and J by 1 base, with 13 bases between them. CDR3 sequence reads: CSVILMESYEQYF. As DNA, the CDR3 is TGCAGCGTCATCTTAATGGAATCCTACGAGCAGTACTTC.

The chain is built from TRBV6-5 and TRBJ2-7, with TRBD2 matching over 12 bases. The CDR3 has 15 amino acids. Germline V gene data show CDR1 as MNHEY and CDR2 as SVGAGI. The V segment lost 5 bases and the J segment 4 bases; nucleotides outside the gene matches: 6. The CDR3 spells CASSLGLAGTYEQYF. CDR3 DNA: TGTGCCAGCAGTCTTGGACTAGCGGGGACTTACGAGCAGTACTTC.